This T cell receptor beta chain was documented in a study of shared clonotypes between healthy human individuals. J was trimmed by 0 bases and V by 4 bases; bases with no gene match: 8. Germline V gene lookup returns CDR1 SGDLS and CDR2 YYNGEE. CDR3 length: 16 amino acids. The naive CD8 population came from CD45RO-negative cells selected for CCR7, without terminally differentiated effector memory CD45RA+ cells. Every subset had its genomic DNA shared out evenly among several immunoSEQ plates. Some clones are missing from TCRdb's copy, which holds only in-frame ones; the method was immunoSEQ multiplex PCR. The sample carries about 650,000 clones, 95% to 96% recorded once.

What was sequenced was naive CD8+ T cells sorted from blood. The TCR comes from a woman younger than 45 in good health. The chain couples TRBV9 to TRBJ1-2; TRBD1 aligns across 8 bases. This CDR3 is CASSSNRQGTNYGYTF. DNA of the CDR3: TGTGCCAGCAGCTCGAATCGACAGGGGACTAACTATGGCTACACCTTC.